This T cell receptor (beta chain) derives from a study of blood T cell repertoires in COVID-19. Clones were read by immunoSEQ multiplex PCR, and TCRdb kept only the in-frame ones, dropping some. The data show tens of thousands of clones, about four fifths seen once. The CDR3 runs 15 residues. The V end lost 4 bases, the J end lost 0 bases, and 10 bases lay between the germline ends. The V gene's germline CDR1 is ENHRY and CDR2 SYGVKD. This clone occurred once. The sample comprised peripheral blood. The rearrangement joins TRBV10-3 to TRBJ2-1, with D maybe TRBD2 (6 bases). This receptor was identified in a woman in her 70s with acute or convalescent COVID-19. DNA of the CDR3: TGTGCCATCAGTGCTGGGACTGGCTCCTACAATGAGCAGTTCTTC. Translating gives CAISAGTGSYNEQFF.